The clone carrying this T cell receptor beta chain was seen only a few times. Its antigen is as yet unknown. A single record per CDR3 protein comes from TCRdb applying MiXCR to the RT-PCR reads. The data hold fewer than 800,000 distinct CDR3 sequences, with 15% to 18% observed a single time. These data are taken from a study of response to subunit inactivated influenza vaccine. This CDR3 has 14 residues. Per the germline V gene, CDR1 is SGHTA and CDR2 is FQGNSA. Trimming removed 5 bases at V and 5 bases at J, with 15 bases between. Study outcomes and limitations: T cells newly recruited by each seasonal influenza vaccination are few, the authors suggested.

The sample here was PBMCs from blood, taken roughly 12 days after vaccination. This rearrangement joins TRBV7-2 to TRBJ2-5, with D unclear. The clonotype originates from a man in his fifties who received an inactivated influenza vaccine. The DNA of the CDR3 is TGTGCCAGCAGCCCTACGCTTGCGTCGGAGACCCAGTACTTC. It yields the protein CASSPTLASETQYF.